Presented here are 5 T cell receptor beta chains from one specimen sequenced in a study of blood T cell repertoires in COVID-19. Profiling relied on immunoSEQ multiplex PCR, and the TCRdb table lists in-frame clones only, not all of them. This table has 200,000 to 250,000 clones, nearly 90% appearing once. The sequenced material came from peripheral blood. The receptors originated from a woman aged 18-29 years who had recovered from COVID-19.

The rearrangement uses TRBV19 and TRBJ2-7; 8 bases agree with TRBD1. Germline V CDR1 and CDR2: LNHDA, SQIVND (reference sequence). V gave up 4 bases and J gave up 0 bases; unmatched junction bases: 2. CDR3 length: 14 residues. The CDR3 sequence: CASSRQGSSYEQYF. For the CDR3, the DNA is TGTGCCAGTAGTAGACAGGGGAGCTCCTACGAGCAGTACTTC.

The chain is built from TRBV30 and TRBJ1-2; 9 positions agree with TRBD1. This CDR3 spans 12 amino acids. Germline-derived CDR1 and CDR2 are GTSNPN and SVGIG (reference sequence). The ends lost 8 bases at V and 7 bases at J; junction bases unmatched: 8. CDR3: CAQKQGAGGYTF. The CDR3 DNA reads TGTGCCCAAAAACAGGGGGCGGGTGGCTACACCTTC.

J is TRBJ1-2 and V is TRBV19, with TRBD1 identical over 9 bases. V lost 6 bases and J lost 8; bases outside the gene matches: 10. CDR1 is LNHDA and CDR2 is SQIVND in the germline V gene (reference sequence). The CDR3 runs 14 residues. The CDR3 coding sequence is TGTGCCAGTAGCCCAACAGGGGGCGGACCAGGCTACACCTTC. This gives the protein CASSPTGGGPGYTF.

J is TRBJ2-2 and V is TRBV14; the D is unclear. V lost 2 bases and J 4 bases, leaving 11 bases between the germline ends. Germline V lookup: CDR1 SGHDN, CDR2 FVKESK. The CDR3 loop spans 15 amino acids. CDR3 protein: CASSQIDLSTGELFF. CDR3 nucleotides: TGTGCCAGCAGCCAAATTGACTTATCCACCGGGGAGCTGTTTTTT.

The V gene is TRBV18, the J gene TRBJ1-6, with a possible D match to TRBD1 (5 bases). The CDR3 is made up of 14 amino acids. CDR1 KGHSH and CDR2 LQKENI come from the germline V gene. The germline V and J ends were trimmed by 8 bases and 8 bases, with 16 bases remaining between them. The CDR3 coding sequence is TGTGCCAGCACCCCCTCGACGGGGGATTCACCCCTCCACTTT. The encoded protein is CASTPSTGDSPLHF.